The present entry profiles one T cell receptor beta chain with its context. Sequenced by immunoSEQ multiplex PCR; TCRdb stores in-frame clones only, minus some. Here the sample spans under 250,000 clones, roughly 85% being singletons. This record comes from a study of blood T cell repertoires in COVID-19. In the study overall: Material from acute and convalescent COVID-19 was sourced from the United States, Italy and Spain.

Looked up from germline, CDR1 is SGHTA and CDR2 is FQGTGA. The CDR3 sequence is 12 residues long. Trimming cost V 2 bases and J 6 bases, with 7 bases left between them. The sequencing input was PBMCs or T cells enriched from blood (not recorded which). This receptor was obtained from a woman in her forties or fifties with acute COVID-19. This rearrangement joins TRBV7-3 to TRBJ1-2; no firm D call. The CDR3 coding sequence is TGTGCCAGCAGCTTAGACGGAGATGGCTACACCTTC. The encoded protein is CASSLDGDGYTF.